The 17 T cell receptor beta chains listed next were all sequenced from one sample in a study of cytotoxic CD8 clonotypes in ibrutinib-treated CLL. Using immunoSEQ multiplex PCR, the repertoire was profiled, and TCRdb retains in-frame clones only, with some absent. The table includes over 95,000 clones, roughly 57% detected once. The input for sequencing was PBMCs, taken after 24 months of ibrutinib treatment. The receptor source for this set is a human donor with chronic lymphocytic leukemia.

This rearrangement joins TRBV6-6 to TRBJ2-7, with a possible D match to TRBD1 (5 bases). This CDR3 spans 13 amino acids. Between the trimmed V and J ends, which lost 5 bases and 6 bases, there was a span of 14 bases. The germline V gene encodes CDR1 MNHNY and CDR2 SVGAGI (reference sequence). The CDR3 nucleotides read TGTGCCAGCAGTGCGACAGTCGTAAGCGAGCAGTACTTC. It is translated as CASSATVVSEQYF.

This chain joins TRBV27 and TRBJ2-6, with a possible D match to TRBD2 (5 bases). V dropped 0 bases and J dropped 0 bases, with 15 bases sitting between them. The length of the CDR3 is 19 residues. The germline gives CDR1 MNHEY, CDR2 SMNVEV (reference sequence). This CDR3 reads CASSLSGGQTYSGANVLTF. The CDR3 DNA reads TGTGCCAGCAGTTTATCAGGCGGGCAGACCTACTCTGGGGCCAACGTCCTGACTTTC.

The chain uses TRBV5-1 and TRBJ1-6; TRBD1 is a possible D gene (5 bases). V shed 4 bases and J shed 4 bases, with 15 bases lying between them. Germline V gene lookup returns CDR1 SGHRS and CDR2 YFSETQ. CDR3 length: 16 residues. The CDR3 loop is CASSVEFGAYNSPLHF. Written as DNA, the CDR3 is TGCGCCAGCAGCGTGGAGTTCGGGGCGTATAATTCACCCCTCCACTTT.

In DNA, the CDR3 is TGTGCCAGCAGCGTAGACGACAGGGAGACCGCTGAAGCTTTCTTT. Amino acid sequence: CASSVDDRETAEAFF. The chain carries TRBV9 and TRBJ1-1; 7 bases map to TRBD1. The CDR3 contains 15 residues. With V trimmed by 0 bases and J by 6 bases, 8 bases remained unmatched. Germline V gives CDR1 SGDLS, CDR2 YYNGEE. The whole variable domain, filled in from reference TRBV9 and TRBJ1-1, reads DSGVTQTPKHLITATGQRVTLRCSPRSGDLSVYWYQQSLDQGLQFLIQYYNGEERAKGNILERFSAQQFPDLHSELNLSSLELGDSALYFCASSVDDRETAEAFFGQGTRLTVV.

This CDR3 reads CASSFDLAAGELFF. CDR3 DNA sequence: TGTGCCAGCAGCTTCGACCTAGCGGCCGGGGAGCTGTTTTTT. This chain connects TRBV7-9 to TRBJ2-2; 7 positions agree with TRBD2. The germline gives CDR1 SEHNR, CDR2 FQNEAQ (reference sequence). The V gene end was trimmed by 3 bases and the J gene end by 6 bases; junction bases not matched to a gene: 4. This CDR3 has 14 amino acids.

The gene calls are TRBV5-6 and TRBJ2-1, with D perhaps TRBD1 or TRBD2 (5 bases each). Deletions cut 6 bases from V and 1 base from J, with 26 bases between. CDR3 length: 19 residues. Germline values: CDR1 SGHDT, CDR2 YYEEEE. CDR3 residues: CASILAYGADAKSYNEQFF. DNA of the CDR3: TGTGCCAGCATCCTGGCCTACGGGGCGGACGCAAAGTCCTACAATGAGCAGTTCTTC.

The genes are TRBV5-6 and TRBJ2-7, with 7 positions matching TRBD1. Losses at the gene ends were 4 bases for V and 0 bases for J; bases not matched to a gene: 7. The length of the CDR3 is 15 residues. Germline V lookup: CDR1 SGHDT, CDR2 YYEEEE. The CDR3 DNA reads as TGTGCCAGCAGCCTCGGACAGGTATACTCCTACGAGCAGTACTTC. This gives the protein CASSLGQVYSYEQYF.

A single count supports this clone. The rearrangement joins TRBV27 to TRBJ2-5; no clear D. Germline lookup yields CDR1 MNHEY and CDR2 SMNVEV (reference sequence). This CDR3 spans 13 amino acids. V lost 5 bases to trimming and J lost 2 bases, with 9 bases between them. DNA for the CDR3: TGTGCCAGCAGTCTAGGAGAGCAAGAGACCCAGTACTTC. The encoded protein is CASSLGEQETQYF.

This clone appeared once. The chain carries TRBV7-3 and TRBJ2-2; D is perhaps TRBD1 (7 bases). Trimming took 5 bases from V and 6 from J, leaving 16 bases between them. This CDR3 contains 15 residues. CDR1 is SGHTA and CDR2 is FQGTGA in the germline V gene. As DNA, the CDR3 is TGTGCCAGCAGCGGTACGCGGGACAGATCCGGGGAGCTGTTTTTT. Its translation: CASSGTRDRSGELFF.

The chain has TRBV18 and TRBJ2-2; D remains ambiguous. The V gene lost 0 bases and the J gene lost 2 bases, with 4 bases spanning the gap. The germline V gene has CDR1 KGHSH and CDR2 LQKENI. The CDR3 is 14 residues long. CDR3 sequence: CASSPPGNTGELFF. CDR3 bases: TGTGCCAGCTCACCACCGGGAAACACCGGGGAGCTGTTTTTT.

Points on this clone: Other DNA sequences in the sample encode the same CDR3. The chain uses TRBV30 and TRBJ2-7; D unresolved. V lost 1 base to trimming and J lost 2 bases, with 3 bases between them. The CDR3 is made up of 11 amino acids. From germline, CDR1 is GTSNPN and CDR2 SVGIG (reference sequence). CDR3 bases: TGTGCCTGGAGTGCACCCTACGAGCAGTACTTC. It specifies CAWSAPYEQYF. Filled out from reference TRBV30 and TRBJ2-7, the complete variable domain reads SQTIHQWPATLVQPVGSPLSLECTVEGTSNPNLYWYRQAAGRGLQLLFYSVGIGQISSEVPQNLSASRPQDRQFILSSKKLLLSDSGFYLCAWSAPYEQYFGPGTRLTVT.

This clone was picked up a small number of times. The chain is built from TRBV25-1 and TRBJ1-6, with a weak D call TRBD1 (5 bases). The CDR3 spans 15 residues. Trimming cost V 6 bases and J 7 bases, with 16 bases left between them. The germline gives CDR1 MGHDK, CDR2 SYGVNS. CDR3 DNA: TGTGCCAGCAGCCAGGGCGGGTCAGGCAATTCACCCCTCCACTTT. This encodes CASSQGGSGNSPLHF.

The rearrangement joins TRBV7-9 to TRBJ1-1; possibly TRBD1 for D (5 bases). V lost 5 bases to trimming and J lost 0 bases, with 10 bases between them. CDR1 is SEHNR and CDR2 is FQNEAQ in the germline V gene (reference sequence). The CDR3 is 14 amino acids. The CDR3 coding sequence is TGTGCCAGCAGCCCTCGGGGGATGAACACTGAAGCTTTCTTT. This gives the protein CASSPRGMNTEAFF.

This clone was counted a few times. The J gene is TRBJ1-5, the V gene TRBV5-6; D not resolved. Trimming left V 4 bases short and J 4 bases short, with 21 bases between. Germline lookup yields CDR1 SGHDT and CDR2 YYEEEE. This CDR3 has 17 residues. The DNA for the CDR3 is TGTGCCAGCAGCCCCCGGTTCGCGTGGGGTCCGAATCAGCCCCAGCATTTT. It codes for CASSPRFAWGPNQPQHF. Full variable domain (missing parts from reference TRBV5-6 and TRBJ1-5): DAGVTQSPTHLIKTRGQQVTLRCSPKSGHDTVSWYQQALGQGPQFIFQYYEEEERQRGNFPDRFSGHQFPNYSSELNVNALLLGDSALYLCASSPRFAWGPNQPQHFGDGTRLSIL.

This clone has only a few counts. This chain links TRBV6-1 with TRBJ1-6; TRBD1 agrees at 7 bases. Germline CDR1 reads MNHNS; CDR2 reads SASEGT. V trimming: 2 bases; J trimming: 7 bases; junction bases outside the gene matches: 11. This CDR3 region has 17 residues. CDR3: CASSEPLSRGVNSPLHF. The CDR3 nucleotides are TGTGCCAGCAGTGAACCTCTTTCCAGGGGGGTGAATTCACCCCTCCACTTT.

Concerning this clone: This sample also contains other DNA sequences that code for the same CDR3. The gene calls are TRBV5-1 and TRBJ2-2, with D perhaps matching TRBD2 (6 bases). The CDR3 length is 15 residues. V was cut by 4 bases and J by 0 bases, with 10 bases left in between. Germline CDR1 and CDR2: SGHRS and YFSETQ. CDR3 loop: CASSPWGANTGELFF. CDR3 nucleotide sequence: TGCGCCAGCAGCCCCTGGGGGGCGAACACCGGGGAGCTGTTTTTT.

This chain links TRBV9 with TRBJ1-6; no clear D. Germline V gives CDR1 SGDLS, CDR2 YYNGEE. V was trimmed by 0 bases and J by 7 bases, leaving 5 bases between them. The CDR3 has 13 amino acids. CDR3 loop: CASSVAKNSPLHF. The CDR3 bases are TGTGCCAGCAGCGTAGCCAAGAATTCACCCCTCCACTTT.